This T cell receptor (beta chain) was recovered during a study of CD8 T cells in Susac syndrome. Whole-study context: Within the sequenced Susac syndrome patient group, five or six exhibited active disease and eight were in remission. Patients with Susac syndrome had blood drawn and were at that point therapy-naive, on corticosteroids, or on intravenous immunoglobulin alone.

Sequencing of TCR beta covered CD8+ and CD4+ T cells obtained from blood. RNA in amounts of roughly 0.5 to 1 ug was reverse transcribed with random hexamers. TCRdb re-analysed the immunoSEQ multiplex PCR reads in MiXCR, keeping a single row per CDR3 protein. Here the sample spans about 90,000 distinct CDR3 sequences, approximately 96% being singletons. A remark on this clonotype: The antigen is undetermined.

Findings and caveats of the study: It was in TEMRA cells and active patients that Susac CD8+ clonal expansion peaked.

The V segment lost 3 bases and the J segment 4 bases; nucleotides outside the gene matches: 5. The CDR3 covers 14 residues. Germline V lookup: CDR1 SGDLS, CDR2 YYNGEE. The gene calls are TRBV9 and TRBJ2-5; 8 bases agree with TRBD1. The origin of this receptor is a human donor with Susac syndrome. Sequenced: CD8+ T cells from PBMCs. The CDR3 protein is CASSEGTGRETQYF. For the CDR3, the DNA is TGTGCCAGCAGCGAAGGGACAGGAAGAGAGACCCAGTACTTC.